Sequencing of this T cell receptor (beta chain) was carried out in a study of T cells in Graves' hyperthyroidism and ophthalmopathy. Ten or more counts support this clonotype. The target antigen is unknown. Trimming took 2 bases from V and 2 from J; bases not matched to a gene: 2. The CDR3 totals 14 residues. CDR1 is MNHEY and CDR2 is SMNVEV in the germline V gene (reference sequence). TCR beta CDR3 regions were amplified from RNA transcripts. Using the HTBI primer set, a first-round RT-PCR was run on the TCR CDR3. TCRdb reanalysed the multiplex PCR reads using MiXCR and keeps one entry per CDR3 protein. Of approximately 210,000 distinct CDR3 sequences listed, roughly 15% are singletons. General study results and limits: A 13 V-J signature model discriminated ophthalmopathy versus stable hyperthyroidism. Clonotypes that were expanded in thyroid above 0.001 mostly appeared in blood too.

The PBMCs were taken from about 9.7 ml of fresh peripheral blood. V usage is TRBV27 and J usage is TRBJ2-7, with 8 bases matching TRBD2. The clonotype comes from a man aged 50-59 years with Graves' hyperthyroidism. The material sequenced was blood. The CDR3 nucleotides are TGTGCCAGCAGTTTACGGCGGGAGGCCTACGAGCAGTACTTC. Translated, it gives CASSLRREAYEQYF.